These 14 T cell receptor beta chains were all obtained from the same sample, sequenced in a study of regulatory T cells in long-lasting Graves disease. The time point denotes: newly diagnosed GD, antithyroid drugs for less than 3 months. The TCR library was made from RNA that had been extracted from PBMCs in TRIzol. The TCR beta library used iRepertoire HTBI primers with Arm-PCR amplification of CDR3. TCRdb independently ran MiXCR on the multiplex PCR reads; one entry per CDR3 protein. This sample has approximately 440,000 distinct CDR3 sequences; 15% to 20% occur once, and the top ten carry more than 9%. The same data also contributed to another study, on T cells in Graves' hyperthyroidism and ophthalmopathy.

The sample in question was peripheral blood mononuclear cells (PBMCs), obtained at new diagnosis, from a patient treated with antithyroid drugs. These receptors all stem from a man aged 40-49 years with Graves disease.

This clonotype was seen more than once but under ten times. A read error is possible here, since a much larger clone lies one base away. The chain links TRBV12-3 or TRBV12-4 to TRBJ2-7, with 7 bases lining up with TRBD1. The CDR3 extends over 15 amino acids. Trimming took 3 bases from V and 3 from J; bases not matched to a gene: 8. CDR3 DNA: TGTGCCAGCAGTTTCACACTGACAGGGTTCTACGAGCAGTACTTC. It is translated as CASSFTLTGFYEQYF.

This chain connects TRBV20-1 to TRBJ2-2; maybe TRBD2 (7 bases). V shed 1 base and J shed 6 bases, with 15 bases lying between them. Germline lookup yields CDR1 DFQATT and CDR2 SNEGSKA (reference sequence). The CDR3 is made up of 15 amino acids. The CDR3, as DNA: TGCAGTGCTAGAGCGTGGGGGGGCAGCGCCGGGGAGCTGTTTTTT. Its translation: CSARAWGGSAGELFF.

This clonotype was seen at least ten times. The CDR3 bases are TGTGCCTGGAAGGTTAGCGGAGGCTACGAGCAGTACTTC. Protein product: CAWKVSGGYEQYF. This rearrangement joins TRBV30 to TRBJ2-7, with D perhaps matching TRBD2 (6 bases). Trimming took off 4 bases at V and 3 bases at J, with 13 bases between the two ends. This CDR3 region has 13 residues. The germline V gene has CDR1 GTSNPN and CDR2 SVGIG (reference sequence).

This clonotype showed up many times. The V and J genes are TRBV12-3 or TRBV12-4 and TRBJ1-5, with 10 bases matching TRBD1. Trimming took 3 bases from V and 4 from J; bases not matched to a gene: 3. The CDR3 is 15 amino acids. The CDR3 loop reads CASSLTGGTNQPQHF. Written as DNA, the CDR3 is TGTGCCAGCAGTTTGACAGGGGGCACTAATCAGCCCCAGCATTTT.

Comments on this clonotype: A much more abundant neighbour one base away suggests this may be a read error. Here the CDR3 reads CSALDHGNQSQHF. The CDR3 region has the DNA TGCAGTGCCCTGGACCACGGCAATCAGTCCCAGCATTTT. The chain links TRBV20-1 to TRBJ1-5; D remains ambiguous. This CDR3 region has 13 residues. CDR1 DFQATT and CDR2 SNEGSKA come from the germline V gene (reference sequence).

Regarding this clonotype: Possible read error: a much larger clone is one base away. The chain combines TRBV20-1 with TRBJ2-7; 11 bases line up with TRBD2. This CDR3 is 13 amino acids long. Germline loops: CDR1 DFQATT, CDR2 SNEGSKA (reference sequence). The CDR3 protein is CGSPSSGRYEQYF. The CDR3 bases are TGCGGTTCACCATCTAGCGGGAGGTACGAGCAGTACTTC.

At least ten counts were recorded for this clonotype. The chain has TRBV20-1 and TRBJ2-3; D is ambiguous. CDR1 is DFQATT, CDR2 SNEGSKA, per germline (reference sequence). This CDR3 region has 10 residues. Trimming removed 3 bases at V and 10 bases at J, with 8 bases between. The CDR3 DNA reads TGCAGTGCTAGTCGTGCCCCGCAGTATTTT. It specifies CSASRAPQYF.

This clonotype was seen at least ten times. The chain joins TRBV12-3 or TRBV12-4 to TRBJ1-2; 7 nucleotides match TRBD1. V shed 3 bases and J 3 bases; nucleotides not matched to a gene: 10. The CDR3 extends over 16 amino acids. The CDR3 coding sequence is TGTGCCAGCAGTTTTTACGGCAAGGGGGCCGACTATGGCTACACCTTC. Its protein is CASSFYGKGADYGYTF.

The rearrangement links TRBV27 to TRBJ2-2, with TRBD2 matching 7 bases. CDR3 size: 15 residues. Germline CDR1 MNHEY, CDR2 SMNVEV (reference sequence). Unmatched junction bases numbered 5, after V lost 3 bases and J lost 4 bases. This CDR3 reads CASSFFSSGTGELFF. The CDR3 DNA reads as TGTGCCAGCAGTTTTTTCTCTAGCGGCACCGGGGAGCTGTTTTTT.

J is TRBJ2-7 and V is TRBV19; TRBD2 is a possible D gene (5 bases). V lost 2 bases and J lost 7, with 9 bases in between. The CDR3 has 12 residues. Per the germline V gene, CDR1 is LNHDA and CDR2 is SQIVND (reference sequence). CDR3 amino acids: CASSITEGEQYF. The CDR3 DNA follows: TGTGCCAGTAGTATAACCGAGGGTGAGCAGTACTTC.

The rearrangement links TRBV29-1 to TRBJ1-3; tentative D call: TRBD1 (5 bases). Germline V gives CDR1 SQVTM, CDR2 ANQGSEA. V was trimmed by 4 bases and J by 2 bases, leaving 9 bases between them. The CDR3 consists of 13 residues. The CDR3 nucleotides are TGCAGCGTTGTCAGGGACCCTGGAAACACCATATATTTT. Translating it yields CSVVRDPGNTIYF.

V gene TRBV28 combines with J gene TRBJ1-4; D remains unclear. Germline loops: CDR1 MDHEN, CDR2 SYDVKM. V lost 5 bases and J lost 8, with 12 bases in between. There are 13 residues in the CDR3. CDR3 sequence: CASSPTVEEKLFF. CDR3 nucleotides: TGTGCCAGCAGTCCAACGGTAGAGGAAAAACTGTTTTTT.

This clonotype was detected many times. The chain employs TRBV20-1 and TRBJ1-5, with D unclear. CDR1 DFQATT and CDR2 SNEGSKA come from the germline V gene (reference sequence). V dropped 1 base and J dropped 3 bases, with 10 bases sitting between them. The CDR3 has 14 residues. The CDR3 is CSARGYGFNQPQHF. CDR3 nucleotides: TGCAGTGCTAGAGGGTACGGATTCAATCAGCCCCAGCATTTT.

This clonotype was counted a few times. V usage is TRBV19 and J usage is TRBJ2-1; 8 positions agree with TRBD2. The germline V gene has CDR1 LNHDA and CDR2 SQIVND (reference sequence). V shed 6 bases, J shed 10 bases, and the junction held 11 bases outside the gene matches. The CDR3 length is 14 residues. The CDR3 DNA reads TGTGCCAGTAGGGTATATAGCGGGGCCGGGGAGCAGTTCTTC. Its translation is CASRVYSGAGEQFF.